The rows below give T cell receptor beta chains drawn from one sample of a study of CD8+ T cells in alopecia areata. Sequencing used immunoSEQ multiplex PCR; TCRdb keeps in-frame clones, though not all of them. The top ten hold 1.3% of the sample, which has about 190,000 clones, around 60% seen once. The input for sequencing was CD4+ T cells sorted from blood, taken between weeks 49 and 50, from a patient treated with tofacitinib. These receptors originate from a human donor with alopecia areata. The CDR3 runs from the conserved cysteine through the conserved F or W. Fields, in order: J gene, D gene, V gene, clone size, CDR3 protein, CDR3 DNA. A D gene is named only where the DNA matches it firmly. Size values are once, few and many counts, or a class for expanded clones, and some rows have none.

>TRBJ1-5|TRBD1|TRBV2|.
CASSVSVGQGFPQPQHF
TGTGCCAGCAGTGTTAGTGTCGGACAGGGGTTTCCTCAGCCCCAGCATTTT
>TRBJ2-1|TRBD2|TRBV7-3|.
CASSSIAGVINEQFF
TGTGCCAGCAGCTCTATAGCGGGGGTAATCAATGAGCAGTTCTTC
>TRBJ2-1|TRBD2|TRBV5-1|.
CASRGTSGRNSYNEQFF
TGCGCCAGCAGAGGGACTAGCGGGCGCAACTCCTACAATGAGCAGTTCTTC
>TRBJ1-2|.|TRBV29-1|once
CSVEPRLQGSFYGYTF
TGCAGCGTTGAGCCCCGACTACAGGGAAGCTTCTATGGCTACACCTTC
>TRBJ2-7|TRBD1|TRBV29-1|.
CSVEGAGGLYEQYF
TGCAGCGTTGAAGGTGCAGGGGGCCTCTACGAGCAGTACTTC
>TRBJ1-1|TRBD1|TRBV7-2|.
CASRLTGTGSGTEAFF
TGTGCCAGCAGGTTGACCGGGACAGGGTCAGGCACTGAAGCTTTCTTT
>TRBJ1-2|TRBD1|TRBV29-1|.
CSTSGTGNNYGYTF
TGCAGCACTTCCGGGACAGGGAATAACTATGGCTACACCTTC
>TRBJ2-7|.|TRBV28|many
CASSQPVYEQYF
TGTGCCAGCAGCCAACCTGTCTACGAGCAGTACTTC
>TRBJ2-3|.|TRBV5-1|.
CASSNRPLGSTDTQYF
TGCGCCAGCAGTAACAGACCCCTTGGTAGCACAGATACGCAGTATTTT
>TRBJ2-7|TRBD1|TRBV7-2|.
CASSLGQGVLYEQYF
TGTGCCAGCAGCCTAGGACAGGGGGTATTGTACGAGCAGTACTTC
>TRBJ1-1|.|TRBV29-1|.
CSAQGSSTEAFF
TGCAGCGCCCAGGGTAGCAGCACTGAAGCTTTCTTT
>TRBJ1-5|.|TRBV19|.
CASRTTAYSNQPQHF
TGTGCCAGTAGAACGACAGCATATAGCAATCAGCCCCAGCATTTT
>TRBJ1-1|.|TRBV29-1|.
CSMRRTSGNTEAFF
TGCAGCATGAGGCGGACTTCGGGGAACACTGAAGCTTTCTTT
>TRBJ2-1|.|TRBV5-6|.
CASSLPGEQFF
TGTGCCAGCAGCCTTCCGGGGGAGCAGTTCTTC
>TRBJ2-1|.|TRBV29-1|.
CSVGRLGVGNEQFF
TGCAGCGTTGGTCGGCTGGGCGTTGGGAATGAGCAGTTCTTC
>TRBJ1-3|.|TRBV4-3|few
CASSQDLGDSRNTIYF
TGCGCCAGCAGCCAAGATCTTGGTGACAGCCGAAACACCATATATTTT
>TRBJ1-1|TRBD1|TRBV5-1|.
CASRRTGRTEAFF
TGCGCCAGCAGACGGACAGGGAGAACTGAAGCTTTCTTT
>TRBJ2-3|.|TRBV29-1|.
CSVARESTDTQYF
TGCAGCGTTGCCAGGGAAAGCACAGATACGCAGTATTTT
>TRBJ2-7|.|TRBV4-1|.
CASRSPSYEQYF
TGCGCCAGCAGATCACCTAGCTACGAGCAGTACTTC
>TRBJ2-1|.|TRBV5-1|.
CASSSTYNEQFF
TGCGCCAGCAGCTCCACCTACAATGAGCAGTTCTTC
>TRBJ2-7|.|TRBV6-5|.
CASSPQGNEQYF
TGTGCCAGCAGTCCACAGGGTAACGAGCAGTACTTC
>TRBJ1-1|.|TRBV4-3|.
CASSQDTGEAFF
TGCGCCAGCAGCCAAGATACGGGGGAAGCTTTCTTT
>TRBJ2-7|.|TRBV5-1|.
CASSLKDSSYEQYF
TGCGCCAGCAGCTTGAAGGACAGCTCCTACGAGCAGTACTTC
>TRBJ1-1|.|TRBV4-1|few
CASSQGGGLGGNTEAFF
TGCGCCAGCAGCCAAGGAGGAGGGTTAGGGGGGAACACTGAAGCTTTCTTT
>TRBJ2-7|.|TRBV5-1|few
CASSLGWVPSYEQYF
TGCGCCAGCAGCTTGGGGTGGGTCCCCTCCTACGAGCAGTACTTC
>TRBJ2-3|TRBD1|TRBV29-1|few
CSVTLPGQGLNTQYF
TGCAGCGTTACGCTTCCGGGACAGGGACTAAATACGCAGTATTTT
>TRBJ2-3|TRBD2|TRBV15|.
CATSRTSGGYTDTQYF
TGTGCCACCAGCAGAACTAGCGGGGGGTACACAGATACGCAGTATTTT
>TRBJ2-1|.|TRBV5-1|.
CASSGLRGQDNEQFF
TGCGCCAGCAGCGGGTTGCGGGGCCAGGACAATGAGCAGTTCTTC
>TRBJ2-7|TRBD2|TRBV29-1|.
CSAGRQSDEQYF
TGCAGCGCCGGGAGGCAGTCCGACGAGCAGTACTTC
>TRBJ2-4|.|TRBV6-4|.
CASSRGSKNIQYF
TGTGCCAGCAGCAGGGGTTCCAAAAACATTCAGTACTTC
>TRBJ1-2|TRBD1|TRBV29-1|.
CSVIDTGDYGYTF
TGCAGCGTCATAGACACAGGGGACTATGGCTACACCTTC
>TRBJ1-5|.|TRBV7-2|.
CASSLIRQPQHF
TGTGCCAGCAGCTTAATTCGTCAGCCCCAGCATTTT